Below, 11 T cell receptor beta chains from the same sample are listed, as sequenced in a study of blood T cell repertoires in COVID-19. Method: immunoSEQ multiplex PCR; TCRdb's copy keeps in-frame clones and lacks some. The sample has roughly 420,000 clones, approximately 90% seen once. Sequencing was carried out using PBMCs or T cells enriched from blood (not recorded which). The receptors were sampled from a woman between 25 and 40 years old with acute COVID-19.

V is TRBV7-3 and J is TRBJ2-5, with D possibly matching TRBD1 (5 bases). CDR3 length: 14 amino acids. Trimming took 2 bases from V and 4 from J, leaving 11 bases between them. Germline V gene data show CDR1 as SGHTA and CDR2 as FQGTGA. CDR3 nucleotide sequence: TGTGCCAGCAGCTTAGGGTGGCAGGGAGAGACCCAGTACTTC. Its translation: CASSLGWQGETQYF. Full variable domain (rest looked up from reference TRBV7-3 and TRBJ2-5): GAGVSQTPSNKVTEKGKYVELRCDPISGHTALYWYRQSLGQGPEFLIYFQGTGAADDSGLPNDRFFAVRPEGSVSTLKIQRTERGDSAVYLCASSLGWQGETQYFGPGTRLLVL.

The genes are TRBV21-1 and TRBJ1-2; whether TRBD1, the table's D call, matches the DNA was not checked. TRBV21-1 is a documented pseudogene. The CDR3 is made up of 21 amino acids. DNA of the CDR3: TGTGCCAGCAGCAAAGCTGGCGTCCCGGTGGTGGGACACAGAAACCACTATGGCTACACCTTC. Amino acid sequence: CASSKAGVPVVGHRNHYGYTF.

This clone showed up just once. V gene TRBV7-3 combines with J gene TRBJ2-3; 12 bases align to TRBD2. The CDR3 loop spans 16 amino acids. Trimming took 5 bases from V and 2 from J; bases not matched to a gene: 5. Germline loops: CDR1 SGHTA, CDR2 FQGTGA. CDR3 coding DNA: TGTGCCAGCAGCCTAGGACTAGCGGGGAACACAGATACGCAGTATTTT. Its translation: CASSLGLAGNTDTQYF.

This chain connects TRBV21-1 to TRBJ1-5; the listed D gene, TRBD1, was not tested against the DNA. TRBV21-1 is recorded as a pseudogene. The CDR3 covers 17 residues. This CDR3 reads CASSKVIMIDQGQLEHF. CDR3 in DNA: TGTGCCAGCAGCAAAGTTATCATGATCGATCAGGGACAGTTGGAGCATTTT.

This clone was seen only once. J is TRBJ2-1 and V is TRBV15; 8 bases fit TRBD2. This CDR3 is built from 14 residues. V lost 1 base to trimming and J lost 9 bases; unmatched junction nucleotides: 5. CDR1 and CDR2 from the germline V gene are LNHNV and YYDKDF (reference sequence). The CDR3 sequence: CATSRVGGGSEQFF. CDR3 sequence (DNA): TGTGCCACCAGCAGAGTCGGGGGGGGCAGTGAGCAGTTCTTC.

The chain couples TRBV9 to TRBJ1-2, with 7 bases aligning to TRBD1. Germline CDR1 SGDLS, CDR2 YYNGEE. V gave up 4 bases and J gave up 5 bases; unmatched junction bases: 11. The CDR3 is 15 amino acids. Here the CDR3 DNA reads TGTGCCAGCAGCCCGGGACACAGGGGAGGATATGGCTACACCTTC. This encodes CASSPGHRGGYGYTF.

As regards this clone: The sample contains more than one DNA sequence encoding this CDR3. The V call is TRBV7-8, the J call TRBJ2-1, with D possibly matching TRBD2 (6 bases). Germline loops: CDR1 SGHVS, CDR2 FQNEAQ. Trimming removed 3 bases at V and 0 bases at J, with 9 bases between. CDR3 length equals 15 residues. CDR3 bases: TGTGCCAGCAGCTTTCGGGGAGGCTCCTACAATGAGCAGTTCTTC. Its translation: CASSFRGGSYNEQFF.

CDR3 residues: CASSLGRDGYTF. The CDR3 bases are TGTGCCAGCAGCTTGGGCAGGGATGGCTACACCTTC. The chain is built from TRBV5-4 and TRBJ1-2, with D tentatively TRBD1 (5 bases). Trimming left V 0 bases short and J 6 bases short, with 6 bases between. CDR3 length: 12 amino acids. Germline V gene data show CDR1 as SGHNT and CDR2 as YYREEE (reference sequence). The variable domain in full, completed from reference TRBV5-4 and TRBJ1-2, reads ETGVTQSPTHLIKTRGQQVTLRCSSQSGHNTVSWYQQALGQGPQFIFQYYREEENGRGNFPPRFSGLQFPNYSSELNVNALELDDSALYLCASSLGRDGYTFGSGTRLTVV.

CDR3 loop: CASSPRAGQLASSYNEQFF. The CDR3 bases are TGTGCCAGCAGCCCTAGGGCGGGACAGCTAGCTTCCTCCTACAATGAGCAGTTCTTC. The V and J genes are TRBV7-2 and TRBJ2-1, with D tentatively TRBD1 (7 bases). Looked up from germline, CDR1 is SGHTA and CDR2 is FQGNSA. Between the trimmed V and J ends, which lost 5 bases and 0 bases, there was a span of 23 bases. The CDR3 totals 19 residues.

This clone appeared a single time. As DNA, the CDR3 is TGCAGCGTTGAAGGTCAGGGGGTTACAGATACGCAGTATTTT. Translating gives CSVEGQGVTDTQYF. The V gene is TRBV29-1, the J gene TRBJ2-3; 7 bases map to TRBD1. Germline V gene lookup returns CDR1 SQVTM and CDR2 ANQGSEA. Trimming at V came to 1 base and at J to 3 bases, leaving 4 bases not matched to a gene. The CDR3 contains 14 residues.

The chain joins TRBV7-2 to TRBJ1-2; D possibly corresponds to TRBD1 (5 bases). V lost 3 bases and J 2 bases, leaving 10 bases between the germline ends. The germline CDR1 and CDR2 sequences are SGHTA and FQGNSA. The CDR3 extends over 14 amino acids. The CDR3 sequence: CASSLAGRNYGYTF. The CDR3 region has the DNA TGTGCCAGCAGCTTGGCAGGGCGAAACTATGGCTACACCTTC.